This T cell receptor beta chain came from a study of blood T cell repertoires in COVID-19. Study context: From the United States, Italy and Spain came samples of acute and convalescent COVID-19.

The V gene end was trimmed by 1 base and the J gene end by 2 bases; junction bases not matched to a gene: 23. The CDR3 is 21 residues long. The germline V gene encodes CDR1 SGHVS and CDR2 FNYEAQ. In this sample, this clone turned up a few times. Authors' analysis steps: Reference gene primer amplification gave estimated nucleated cell counts. Sequencing was performed with immunoSEQ multiplex PCR; in TCRdb, only in-frame clones are kept and a portion is missing. V, J and clone size were drawn from that table, and D and trimming were deduced from the DNA. This sample has fewer than 130,000 clones, with almost 80% found just once.

This chain links TRBV7-6 with TRBJ2-7; 7 positions match TRBD2. Specimen: peripheral blood. The clonotype originates from an elderly woman with active or convalescent COVID-19. CDR3 sequence reads: CASSLGPKVPGLSGMTYEQYF. CDR3 DNA: TGTGCCAGCAGCTTAGGCCCCAAGGTCCCAGGTTTGAGCGGGATGACCTACGAGCAGTACTTC.